Included here is one T cell receptor (beta chain) sequence, with context. Its specificity is not known. CDR3 length: 13 amino acids. Germline values: CDR1 KGHSH, CDR2 LQKENI. The V end was cut by 0 bases, the J end by 7 bases, with 9 bases between. Primers used in a second PCR of about 7 to 12 cycles were a sample-barcoded 5' primer and a J-beta primer mix. The authors tagged each cDNA molecule using a template-switch adaptor with 12 random nucleotides. TCRdb reprocessed the 5' RACE reads with MiXCR, giving one entry per CDR3 protein. The data show approximately 800,000 distinct CDR3 sequences, roughly 25% seen once. This sample was taken from a study of blood T cells in healthy people across ages. Findings and limits, study-wide: TCR beta diversity, measured per million T cells, fell in a roughly linear way with age.

A further study also used this sample, focusing on T cells of mothers and their children. That investigation notes: A few healthy Caucasian mothers and their six children donated.

Sequenced material: blood. The TCR sequence derives from a boy aged 5-17 years in good health. The rearrangement uses TRBV18 and TRBJ2-5; no firm D call. The CDR3 region has the DNA TGTGCCAGCTCACCACCGATTCCTTGGACCCAGTACTTC. Translating it yields CASSPPIPWTQYF.